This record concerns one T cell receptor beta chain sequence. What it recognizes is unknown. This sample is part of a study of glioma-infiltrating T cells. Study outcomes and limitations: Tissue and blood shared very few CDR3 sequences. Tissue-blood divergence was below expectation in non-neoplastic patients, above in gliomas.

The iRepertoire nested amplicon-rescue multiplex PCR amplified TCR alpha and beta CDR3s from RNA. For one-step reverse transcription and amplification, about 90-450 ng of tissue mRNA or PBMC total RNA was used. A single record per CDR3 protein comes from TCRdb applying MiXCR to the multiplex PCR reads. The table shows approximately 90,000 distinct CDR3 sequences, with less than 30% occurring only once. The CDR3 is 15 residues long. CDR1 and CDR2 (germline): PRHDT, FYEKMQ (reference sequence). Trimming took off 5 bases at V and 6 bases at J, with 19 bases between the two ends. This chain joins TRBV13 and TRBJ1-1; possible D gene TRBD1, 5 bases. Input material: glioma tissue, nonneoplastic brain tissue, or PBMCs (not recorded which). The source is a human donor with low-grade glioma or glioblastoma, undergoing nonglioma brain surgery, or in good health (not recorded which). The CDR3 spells CASSASTQMGPEAFF. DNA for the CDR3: TGTGCCAGCAGCGCGAGCACGCAGATGGGACCTGAAGCTTTCTTT.